A single sample is the source of the 22 T cell receptor beta chains below, sequenced in a study of T cells in localized non-small cell lung cancer. Here immunoSEQ multiplex PCR was the method, and the copy in TCRdb shows in-frame clones only, minus some. In the table there are some 25,000 clones, about 86% of which are singletons. The input for sequencing was peripheral blood, taken before any cancer treatment. The receptors here all came from a female donor at least 60 years old with stage I lung adenocarcinoma.

The rearrangement joins TRBV28 to TRBJ1-5; D unclear. Germline V gene lookup returns CDR1 MDHEN and CDR2 SYDVKM. This CDR3 is 15 amino acids long. V dropped 2 bases and J dropped 2 bases, with 10 bases sitting between them. The CDR3 here is CASSLTGGGNQPQHF. As DNA, the CDR3 is TGTGCCAGCAGTTTAACGGGAGGAGGCAATCAGCCCCAGCATTTT.

The V gene is TRBV2, the J gene TRBJ2-1; 15 bases agree with TRBD2. Trimming at V came to 4 bases and at J to 15 bases, leaving 7 bases not matched to a gene. CDR1 and CDR2 (germline): SNHLY, FYNNEI. The CDR3 loop spans 14 amino acids. The CDR3 DNA is TGTGCCAGCAGTGGGAGGACTAGCGGGAGGGCCCCGTTCTTC. Its protein product is CASSGRTSGRAPFF.

The gene calls are TRBV6-5 and TRBJ1-5, with a possible D match to TRBD1 (5 bases). Germline-derived CDR1 and CDR2 are MNHEY and SVGAGI. V was trimmed by 4 bases and J by 1 base, leaving 11 bases between them. The CDR3 totals 15 residues. The CDR3: CASSSGTASNQPQHF. The DNA of the CDR3 is TGTGCCAGCAGTTCCGGGACGGCCAGCAATCAGCCCCAGCATTTT.

The chain combines TRBV5-4 with TRBJ2-3; tentative D call: TRBD1 (5 bases). CDR3 size: 16 residues. CDR1 SGHNT and CDR2 YYREEE come from the germline V gene (reference sequence). V lost 4 bases, J lost 8 bases, and 23 bases lay in between. CDR3 DNA: TGTGCCAGCAGCCTCTTAGCAACAGGTGCCCGCGGTACGCAGTATTTT. Amino acids: CASSLLATGARGTQYF.

This chain connects TRBV30 to TRBJ2-3; 12 nucleotides agree with TRBD2. Germline V lookup: CDR1 GTSNPN, CDR2 SVGIG (reference sequence). This CDR3 has 15 residues. Trimming at V came to 4 bases and at J to 6 bases, leaving 8 bases not matched to a gene. In nucleotides, the CDR3 is TGTGCCTGGACCAGACTAGCGGGAGCCCCGGATACGCAGTATTTT. It specifies CAWTRLAGAPDTQYF.

The chain is built from TRBV9 and TRBJ1-3, with D uncertain. The CDR3 totals 15 residues. The V gene's germline CDR1 is SGDLS and CDR2 YYNGEE. The V end lost 4 bases, the J end lost 0 bases, and 11 bases lay between the germline ends. The CDR3 DNA reads as TGTGCCAGCAGCCCACCGTTCGACTCTGGAAACACCATATATTTT. It specifies CASSPPFDSGNTIYF. Full variable domain (outside the CDR3, taken from reference TRBV9 and TRBJ1-3): DSGVTQTPKHLITATGQRVTLRCSPRSGDLSVYWYQQSLDQGLQFLIQYYNGEERAKGNILERFSAQQFPDLHSELNLSSLELGDSALYFCASSPPFDSGNTIYFGEGSWLTVV.

The rearrangement uses TRBV27 and TRBJ1-5, with D hard to call. Trimming left V 0 bases short and J 3 bases short, with 3 bases between. In germline, CDR1 is MNHEY, CDR2 SMNVEV (reference sequence). The CDR3 contains 13 residues. DNA of the CDR3: TGTGCCAGCAGTTTATCGACCAATCAGCCCCAGCATTTT. Protein product: CASSLSTNQPQHF.

The chain employs TRBV30 and TRBJ2-3; D remains ambiguous. The CDR3 has 13 amino acids. In germline, CDR1 is GTSNPN, CDR2 SVGIG (reference sequence). Trimming removed 2 bases at V and 0 bases at J, with 6 bases between. The CDR3, as DNA: TGTGCCTGGAGTTTGGGAAGCACAGATACGCAGTATTTT. It yields the protein CAWSLGSTDTQYF.

The chain links TRBV6-5 to TRBJ1-4; D ambiguous. Trimming pared 2 bases from V and 11 bases from J, leaving 12 bases between. CDR1 and CDR2 from the germline V gene are MNHEY and SVGAGI. The CDR3 extends over 13 amino acids. CDR3 nucleotide sequence: TGTGCCAGCAGTTACGGGATTCCTACGAAACTGTTTTTT. Its protein is CASSYGIPTKLFF.

The chain is built from TRBV11-3 and TRBJ1-4, with 8 bases identical to TRBD1. The CDR3 covers 15 residues. Per germline, CDR1 SGHNT and CDR2 YENEEA. Trimming removed 4 bases from V and 8 bases from J; junction bases left unmatched: 9. This CDR3 is CASSSWTGNTEKLFF. The CDR3 DNA sequence: TGTGCCAGCAGCTCCTGGACAGGGAATACGGAAAAACTGTTTTTT. Filled out from reference TRBV11-3 and TRBJ1-4, the complete variable domain reads EAGVVQSPRYKIIEKKQPVAFWCNPISGHNTLYWYLQNLGQGPELLIRYENEEAVDDSQLPKDRFSAERLKGVDSTLKIQPAELGDSAVYLCASSSWTGNTEKLFFGSGTQLSVL.

The chain carries TRBV5-1 and TRBJ1-3, with TRBD1 as a possible D gene (6 bases). Trimming pared 7 bases from V and 0 bases from J, leaving 17 bases between. Germline V CDR1 and CDR2: SGHRS, YFSETQ. The CDR3 totals 16 residues. The CDR3 DNA sequence: TGCGCCAGCCACCGGGACACCGGCCTCTCTGGAAACACCATATATTTT. This gives the protein CASHRDTGLSGNTIYF.

The V and J genes are TRBV30 and TRBJ1-2; no definite D call. V lost 0 bases, J lost 1 base, and 6 bases lay in between. CDR1 is GTSNPN and CDR2 is SVGIG in the germline V gene (reference sequence). The CDR3 extends over 13 amino acids. CDR3 bases: TGTGCCTGGAGTGTACGGATTAACTATGGCTACACCTTC. Amino acid sequence: CAWSVRINYGYTF.

The chain joins TRBV15 to TRBJ2-3, with 9 bases aligning to TRBD1. Trimming cost V 4 bases and J 4 bases; bases outside gene matches: 6. The germline gives CDR1 LNHNV, CDR2 YYDKDF (reference sequence). This CDR3 has 15 amino acids. CDR3 DNA: TGTGCCACCAGCACCGGACAGGGGCAGTCAGATACGCAGTATTTT. It encodes CATSTGQGQSDTQYF.

This clone came up once. The J gene is TRBJ2-1, the V gene TRBV5-4, with 8 bases fitting TRBD2. V shed 4 bases and J 6 bases; nucleotides not matched to a gene: 12. Per germline, CDR1 SGHNT and CDR2 YYREEE (reference sequence). This CDR3 has 16 amino acids. The CDR3 DNA reads as TGTGCCAGCAGCCGCTCCCTAACGGGGGGGACCAATGAGCAGTTCTTC. This gives the protein CASSRSLTGGTNEQFF. Full variable domain (remainder filled in from reference TRBV5-4 and TRBJ2-1): ETGVTQSPTHLIKTRGQQVTLRCSSQSGHNTVSWYQQALGQGPQFIFQYYREEENGRGNFPPRFSGLQFPNYSSELNVNALELDDSALYLCASSRSLTGGTNEQFFGPGTRLTVL.

The rearrangement links TRBV5-1 to TRBJ1-1; D gene uncertain. Trimming stripped 4 bases from V and 5 bases from J, with 18 bases between. Germline V gene data show CDR1 as SGHRS and CDR2 as YFSETQ. The CDR3 has 15 residues. The CDR3 here is CASSPVGREVTEAFF. CDR3 in DNA: TGCGCCAGCAGCCCTGTGGGGAGGGAGGTGACTGAAGCTTTCTTT.

V gene TRBV5-1 combines with J gene TRBJ2-1, with D unclear. V gave up 2 bases and J gave up 4 bases, with 10 bases separating them. This CDR3 has 14 amino acids. Germline-derived CDR1 and CDR2 are SGHRS and YFSETQ. CDR3 bases: TGCGCCAGCAGCTTCGAGTATTCATACAATGAGCAGTTCTTC. Translation gives CASSFEYSYNEQFF. The entire variable domain, with the rest obtained from reference TRBV5-1 and TRBJ2-1, is as follows: KAGVTQTPRYLIKTRGQQVTLSCSPISGHRSVSWYQQTPGQGLQFLFEYFSETQRNKGNFPGRFSGRQFSNSRSEMNVSTLELGDSALYLCASSFEYSYNEQFFGPGTRLTVL.

This clone appeared a single time. This rearrangement joins TRBV6-1 to TRBJ1-6, with 8 bases fitting TRBD1. Germline V gives CDR1 MNHNS, CDR2 SASEGT. CDR3 size: 15 residues. With 6 bases clipped from V and 8 bases from J, the junction kept 9 bases outside the gene matches. In DNA form, the CDR3 reads TGTGCCAGCAGCGCCAACGACAGGGGTTATTCACCCCTCCACTTT. Translated: CASSANDRGYSPLHF.

The rearrangement joins TRBV10-3 to TRBJ2-7; D is possibly TRBD1 (6 bases). The CDR3 is made up of 12 amino acids. Germline-derived CDR1 and CDR2 are ENHRY and SYGVKD. Between the trimmed V and J ends, which lost 6 bases and 6 bases, there was a span of 12 bases. The CDR3 loop reads CAIRQGAGEQYF. DNA of the CDR3: TGTGCCATCAGACAGGGTGCGGGCGAGCAGTACTTC.

The rearrangement uses TRBV5-1 and TRBJ2-7; D not certain. The germline CDR1 and CDR2 sequences are SGHRS and YFSETQ. The CDR3 has 12 residues. Trimming left V 6 bases short and J 4 bases short, with 11 bases between. The CDR3 protein is CASTSEFYEQYF. The CDR3 region has the DNA TGCGCCAGCACCTCGGAATTTTACGAGCAGTACTTC. Together with reference TRBV5-1 and TRBJ2-7, the CDR3 gives the full variable domain: KAGVTQTPRYLIKTRGQQVTLSCSPISGHRSVSWYQQTPGQGLQFLFEYFSETQRNKGNFPGRFSGRQFSNSRSEMNVSTLELGDSALYLCASTSEFYEQYFGPGTRLTVT.

This clone was observed once. This rearrangement joins TRBV7-5 to TRBJ1-1; TRBD1 is the table's D call and was not checked against the DNA. TRBV7-5 is noted as a pseudogene. The CDR3 has 13 amino acids. CDR3 in amino acids: CASSLQGNTEAFF. The CDR3 DNA is TGTGCCAGCAGCCTACAGGGTAACACTGAAGCTTTCTTT.

The chain uses TRBV7-3 and TRBJ2-3; 11 positions agree with TRBD2. Germline-derived CDR1 and CDR2 are SGHTA and FQGTGA. The V gene end was trimmed by 5 bases and the J gene end by 4 bases; junction bases not matched to a gene: 11. The length of the CDR3 is 17 residues. The CDR3 DNA is TGTGCCAGCAGCCCGGGGCCAACTAGCGGGAGACCAGATACGCAGTATTTT. Translating gives CASSPGPTSGRPDTQYF.

The chain recombines TRBV6-5 with TRBJ1-1; 8 nucleotides agree with TRBD1. Germline V CDR1 and CDR2: MNHEY, SVGAGI. The CDR3 has 15 residues. J was trimmed by 1 base and V by 8 bases; bases with no gene match: 9. CDR3 protein: CASGRGGQGNTEAFF. CDR3 bases: TGTGCCAGCGGTCGGGGAGGACAGGGGAACACTGAAGCTTTCTTT.